A selection of T cell receptor beta chains follows, all from one sample in a study of blood T cell repertoires in COVID-19. Assay: immunoSEQ multiplex PCR; the TCRdb copy retains only in-frame clones and omits some. The sample carries approximately 94,000 clones, around 90% recorded once. Sample: peripheral blood. The receptors shown here come from a woman in her sixties or seventies with acute or convalescent COVID-19. Each CDR3 is given with its conserved first and last residue. D genes are given only for firm matches. A clone size is listed for some rows: how often the clone was seen (once, few, many), or a class if it is expanded.

j_call	clone_size	v_call	d_call	cdr3_aa	cdr3_nt
TRBJ2-7	-	TRBV29-1	TRBD1	CSVRGQTTGDEQYF	TGCAGCGTCCGGGGACAGACCACTGGGGACGAGCAGTACTTC
TRBJ1-3	-	TRBV5-6	TRBD1	CASSLGRTGLIGNTIYF	TGTGCCAGCAGCTTGGGGAGGACAGGGCTTATTGGAAACACCATATATTTT
TRBJ2-1	-	TRBV29-1	-	CSASRRGFYNEQFF	TGCAGCGCCAGCCGTAGGGGCTTCTACAATGAGCAGTTCTTC
TRBJ2-7	-	TRBV3-1/TRBV3-2	-	CASSQAVNEQYF	TGTGCCAGCAGCCAAGCGGTGAACGAGCAGTACTTC
TRBJ2-1	-	TRBV20-1	TRBD2	CSASWSSGPPQQFF	TGCAGTGCTAGTTGGTCTAGCGGGCCCCCTCAGCAGTTCTTC
TRBJ2-1	-	TRBV11-2	TRBD1	CASNPLGTALGNEQFF	TGTGCCAGCAACCCTCTCGGGACAGCCCTAGGGAATGAGCAGTTCTTC
TRBJ2-7	-	TRBV19	TRBD1	CASSMITGGSYEQYF	TGTGCCAGTAGTATGATCACAGGGGGCTCCTACGAGCAGTACTTC
TRBJ1-1	-	TRBV7-3	-	CASSLSRSRQENTEAFF	TGTGCCAGCAGCTTAAGCCGTAGTAGGCAGGAGAACACTGAAGCTTTCTTT
TRBJ2-7	once	TRBV5-3	TRBD1	CARRTQGAKEQYF	TGTGCCAGAAGAACACAGGGGGCGAAGGAGCAGTACTTC
TRBJ1-6	-	TRBV28	-	CASTSGRLGYSPLHF	TGTGCCAGCACCTCTGGGAGGTTAGGCTATTCACCCCTCCACTTT
TRBJ1-5	-	TRBV27	TRBD1	CASSYRGFNQPQHF	TGTGCCAGCAGTTACAGGGGATTCAATCAGCCCCAGCATTTT
TRBJ2-3	-	TRBV11-3	-	CASSPRAGGTDTQYF	TGTGCCAGCAGCCCCCGGGCAGGGGGCACAGATACGCAGTATTTT
TRBJ1-3	-	TRBV7-9	TRBD1	CASSARDSPTSGNTIYF	TGTGCCAGCAGCGCACGGGACAGCCCAACCTCTGGAAACACCATATATTTT
TRBJ2-4	-	TRBV29-1	-	CSATHPGAKNIQYF	TGCAGCGCCACCCACCCCGGGGCCAAAAACATTCAGTACTTC
TRBJ1-6	-	TRBV6-1	-	CASSEPGRLSPLHF	TGTGCCAGCAGTGAACCGGGTCGCTTATCACCCCTCCACTTT
TRBJ1-1	-	TRBV7-3	TRBD1	CASSLRQGGEAFF	TGTGCCAGCAGCTTAAGACAGGGTGGTGAAGCTTTCTTT
TRBJ2-4	-	TRBV3-1/TRBV3-2	TRBD2	CASARGDLAKNIQYF	TGTGCCAGTGCCCGGGGGGATCTAGCCAAAAACATTCAGTACTTC
TRBJ2-7	-	TRBV27	-	CASSLSFGTSVEQYF	TGTGCCAGCAGTTTATCGTTCGGGACATCTGTCGAGCAGTACTTC
TRBJ2-7	-	TRBV9	TRBD2	CASSVAGGGAYEQYF	TGTGCCAGCAGCGTAGCTGGCGGGGGGGCCTACGAGCAGTACTTC
TRBJ1-1	-	TRBV6-1	-	CASSESYTEAFF	TGTGCCAGCAGTGAGTCATACACTGAAGCTTTCTTT
TRBJ1-6	-	TRBV5-1	-	CASSGTGSSYNSPLHF	TGCGCCAGCAGCGGAACAGGGAGCTCCTATAATTCACCCCTCCACTTT
TRBJ1-4	-	TRBV28	-	CASSLLDSGEKLFF	TGTGCCAGCAGTCTACTCGATTCCGGTGAAAAACTGTTTTTT
TRBJ1-3	-	TRBV7-9	TRBD1	CASSPSGGAIYF	TGTGCCAGCAGTCCATCAGGGGGCGCCATATATTTT
TRBJ1-2	-	TRBV2	-	CASSLVEYGYTF	TGTGCCAGCTCCTTAGTTGAATATGGCTACACCTTC
TRBJ2-1	-	TRBV15	-	CATSREAGPYNEQFF	TGTGCCACCAGCAGAGAGGCGGGCCCCTACAATGAGCAGTTCTTC
TRBJ1-2	once	TRBV5-4	TRBD1	CASSFSGQGVGYTF	TGTGCCAGCAGCTTTTCCGGACAGGGAGTCGGCTACACCTTC
TRBJ2-7	-	TRBV3-1/TRBV3-2	-	CASRRDNSYEQYF	TGTGCCAGCAGACGGGACAACTCCTACGAGCAGTACTTC
TRBJ2-1	-	TRBV6-1	-	CASSEGWGLYNEQFF	TGTGCCAGCAGTGAGGGGTGGGGACTCTACAATGAGCAGTTCTTC
TRBJ2-1	-	TRBV6-6	-	CASRHVGGGTDNEQFF	TGTGCCAGCAGGCACGTCGGCGGGGGCACCGACAATGAGCAGTTCTTC
TRBJ1-3	-	TRBV7-8	-	CASSLVRTPSSGNTIYF	TGTGCCAGCAGCTTAGTACGGACACCGAGCTCTGGAAACACCATATATTTT
TRBJ2-6	-	TRBV5-1	-	CASSDQGSGANVLTF	TGCGCCAGCAGCGACCAGGGCTCTGGGGCCAACGTCCTGACTTTC
TRBJ2-2	-	TRBV9	-	CASSVQNTGELFF	TGTGCCAGCAGCGTACAAAACACCGGGGAGCTGTTTTTT
TRBJ1-1	-	TRBV3-1/TRBV3-2	-	CASSHAPEGAFF	TGTGCCAGCAGCCATGCGCCGGAGGGAGCTTTCTTT
TRBJ1-2	-	TRBV29-1	-	CSSGRGNYGYTF	TGCAGCTCTGGGAGGGGGAACTATGGCTACACCTTC
TRBJ1-6	-	TRBV6-1	-	CASSVDMEGSYNSPLHF	TGTGCCAGCAGTGTCGATATGGAGGGCTCCTATAATTCACCCCTCCACTTT
TRBJ2-5	-	TRBV3-1/TRBV3-2	TRBD1	CASSLKGTGKETQYF	TGTGCCAGCAGCCTGAAAGGGACAGGGAAAGAGACCCAGTACTTC
TRBJ1-2	-	TRBV6-5	TRBD1	CASRRDRVLSGYTF	TGTGCCAGCCGCCGGGACAGGGTTTTATCTGGCTACACCTTC
TRBJ2-3	-	TRBV28	-	CASSLVHSDTQYF	TGTGCCAGCAGTCTAGTTCACTCAGATACGCAGTATTTT
TRBJ1-2	-	TRBV12-3/TRBV12-4	-	CASRPGQRGYTF	TGTGCCAGCAGGCCAGGACAGAGGGGCTACACCTTC
TRBJ2-7	-	TRBV10-1	TRBD1	CASSKTGAYEQYF	TGCGCCAGCTCAAAGACAGGGGCGTACGAGCAGTACTTC
TRBJ1-3	-	TRBV2	-	CASSEAGTSGNTIYF	TGTGCCAGCAGTGAAGCCGGTACCTCTGGAAACACCATATATTTT
TRBJ2-7	-	TRBV7-6	-	CASSLTQYDTRSEQYF	TGTGCCAGCAGCTTAACCCAATATGACACGCGTAGCGAGCAGTACTTC